These T cell receptor beta chains were read from a single sample in a study of T cell responses to AZD1222 COVID-19 vaccine. The assay was immunoSEQ multiplex PCR, and TCRdb's table has in-frame clones only and misses some. In the table there are about 42,000 clones, over 70% of which are singletons. Sequenced material: peripheral blood, taken 28 days after the second AZD1222 dose. The receptors were gathered from an adult who received the AZD1222 COVID-19 vaccine. Both conserved end residues are part of each CDR3. Each record gives: D gene, J gene, V gene, clone size, CDR3 protein, CDR3 DNA. The D gene is left open where the match is weak. Size is stated for part of the rows, as once, few or many counts, or as a class when the clone is expanded.

d_gene: NA; j_gene: TRBJ1-5; v_gene: TRBV2; abundance: NA; CDR3aa: CASSPYRAGNQPQHF; CDR3nt: TGTGCCAGCTCCCCGTATAGGGCAGGCAATCAGCCCCAGCATTTT
d_gene: NA; j_gene: TRBJ1-5; v_gene: TRBV5-4; abundance: NA; CDR3aa: CASSVFLQPQHF; CDR3nt: TGTGCCAGCAGCGTGTTCCTGCAGCCCCAGCATTTT
d_gene: TRBD2; j_gene: TRBJ2-7; v_gene: TRBV19; abundance: NA; CDR3aa: CASSIRLALNEQYF; CDR3nt: TGTGCCAGTAGTATCCGACTAGCTTTAAACGAGCAGTACTTC
d_gene: NA; j_gene: TRBJ2-5; v_gene: TRBV25-1; abundance: once; CDR3aa: CASSESLGRVPGETQYF; CDR3nt: TGTGCCAGCAGTGAATCCTTGGGCAGGGTCCCCGGTGAGACCCAGTACTTC
d_gene: NA; j_gene: TRBJ1-6; v_gene: TRBV28; abundance: NA; CDR3aa: CASSPVQGYNSPLHF; CDR3nt: TGTGCCAGCAGTCCTGTCCAGGGCTACAATTCACCCCTCCACTTT
d_gene: TRBD2; j_gene: TRBJ2-2; v_gene: TRBV19; abundance: once; CDR3aa: CASRTSGVGELFF; CDR3nt: TGTGCCAGTCGGACTAGCGGTGTCGGGGAGCTGTTTTTT
d_gene: TRBD1; j_gene: TRBJ1-1; v_gene: TRBV19; abundance: once; CDR3aa: CATSEQGTRNTEAFF; CDR3nt: TGTGCCACCTCTGAACAGGGGACGAGGAACACTGAAGCTTTCTTT
d_gene: TRBD1; j_gene: TRBJ1-2; v_gene: TRBV10-1; abundance: NA; CDR3aa: CASSLDRGHGYTF; CDR3nt: TGCGCCAGCAGCTTGGACAGGGGGCATGGCTACACCTTC
d_gene: NA; j_gene: TRBJ1-1; v_gene: TRBV23-1; abundance: NA; CDR3aa: CASSPRDKNTEAFF; CDR3nt: TGCGCCAGCAGTCCCCGGGACAAGAACACTGAAGCTTTCTTT
d_gene: TRBD1; j_gene: TRBJ1-3; v_gene: TRBV6-5; abundance: few; CDR3aa: CASRTGSDGNTIYF; CDR3nt: TGTGCCAGCAGGACAGGGAGTGATGGAAACACCATATATTTT
d_gene: NA; j_gene: TRBJ1-1; v_gene: TRBV27; abundance: NA; CDR3aa: CASSPPNTEAFF; CDR3nt: TGTGCCAGCAGCCCACCGAACACTGAAGCTTTCTTT
d_gene: NA; j_gene: TRBJ2-2; v_gene: TRBV6-6; abundance: NA; CDR3aa: CASSYASQVTGELFF; CDR3nt: TGTGCCAGCAGTTATGCAAGCCAGGTCACCGGGGAGCTGTTTTTT
d_gene: NA; j_gene: TRBJ1-1; v_gene: TRBV30; abundance: NA; CDR3aa: CAWSAGQNTEAFF; CDR3nt: TGTGCCTGGAGTGCGGGGCAGAACACTGAAGCTTTCTTT
d_gene: NA; j_gene: TRBJ1-2; v_gene: TRBV24-1; abundance: NA; CDR3aa: CATSDREYGYTF; CDR3nt: TGTGCCACCAGTGATCGCGAATATGGCTACACCTTC
d_gene: TRBD1; j_gene: TRBJ2-2; v_gene: TRBV9; abundance: NA; CDR3aa: CASSVAGTGLSGELFF; CDR3nt: TGTGCCAGCAGCGTAGCCGGGACAGGGTTATCCGGGGAGCTGTTTTTT
d_gene: NA; j_gene: TRBJ1-4; v_gene: TRBV5-5; abundance: NA; CDR3aa: CASSFPGRGENEKLFF; CDR3nt: TGTGCCAGCAGCTTTCCCGGGAGGGGGGAAAATGAAAAACTGTTTTTT
d_gene: NA; j_gene: TRBJ2-1; v_gene: TRBV11-2; abundance: once; CDR3aa: CASSRFPHEQFF; CDR3nt: TGTGCCAGCAGCCGCTTCCCCCATGAGCAGTTCTTC
d_gene: TRBD1; j_gene: TRBJ1-2; v_gene: TRBV7-2; abundance: NA; CDR3aa: CASSQGQNYGYTF; CDR3nt: TGTGCCAGCAGCCAGGGACAGAACTATGGCTACACCTTC
d_gene: NA; j_gene: TRBJ2-1; v_gene: TRBV5-1; abundance: once; CDR3aa: CASSLPGLGSLGEQFF; CDR3nt: TGCGCCAGCAGCCTACCGGGACTCGGCTCCCTGGGTGAGCAGTTCTTC
d_gene: NA; j_gene: TRBJ1-2; v_gene: TRBV30; abundance: NA; CDR3aa: CAWRAPLNYGYTF; CDR3nt: TGTGCCTGGAGGGCCCCCCTCAACTATGGCTACACCTTC
d_gene: TRBD2; j_gene: TRBJ2-2; v_gene: TRBV9; abundance: few; CDR3aa: CASSVGLGLAEFTGELFF; CDR3nt: TGTGCCAGCAGCGTAGGGCTGGGGCTAGCGGAATTCACCGGGGAGCTGTTTTTT
d_gene: NA; j_gene: TRBJ2-1; v_gene: TRBV5-1; abundance: once; CDR3aa: CASSPTTSSYNEQFF; CDR3nt: TGCGCCAGCAGCCCGACCACTAGCTCCTACAATGAGCAGTTCTTC
d_gene: NA; j_gene: TRBJ2-7; v_gene: TRBV7-5; abundance: NA; CDR3aa: CARSQRQIASKWDEQYF; CDR3nt: TGTGCCAGAAGCCAGCGGCAGATAGCATCAAAATGGGACGAGCAGTACTTC
d_gene: NA; j_gene: TRBJ1-2; v_gene: TRBV5-8; abundance: NA; CDR3aa: CASSYTVNRVYGYTF; CDR3nt: TGTGCCAGCAGCTATACAGTAAACAGGGTCTATGGCTACACCTTC
d_gene: NA; j_gene: TRBJ2-2; v_gene: TRBV6-5; abundance: once; CDR3aa: CASSRGRLNTGELFF; CDR3nt: TGTGCCAGCAGTAGGGGACGGTTAAACACCGGGGAGCTGTTTTTT
d_gene: NA; j_gene: TRBJ1-5; v_gene: TRBV24-1; abundance: NA; CDR3aa: CATSDVRGGNNQPQHF; CDR3nt: TGTGCCACCAGTGATGTTCGGGGGGGGAACAATCAGCCCCAGCATTTT
d_gene: TRBD1; j_gene: TRBJ2-2; v_gene: TRBV6-4; abundance: few; CDR3aa: CASSRSGTGANTGELFF; CDR3nt: TGTGCCAGCAGTCGTTCCGGGACAGGGGCGAACACCGGGGAGCTGTTTTTT
d_gene: TRBD2; j_gene: TRBJ2-3; v_gene: TRBV9; abundance: NA; CDR3aa: CASSHPWTSGGAGTDTQYF; CDR3nt: TGTGCCAGCAGCCATCCTTGGACTAGCGGGGGAGCAGGCACAGATACGCAGTATTTT
d_gene: NA; j_gene: TRBJ1-3; v_gene: TRBV19; abundance: NA; CDR3aa: CASSIRGGSGNTIYF; CDR3nt: TGTGCCAGTAGTATCAGGGGAGGGTCTGGAAACACCATATATTTT
d_gene: NA; j_gene: TRBJ1-1; v_gene: TRBV29-1; abundance: NA; CDR3aa: CSTWAMGGGEAFF; CDR3nt: TGCAGCACCTGGGCGATGGGGGGTGGTGAAGCTTTCTTT
d_gene: NA; j_gene: TRBJ1-5; v_gene: TRBV30; abundance: NA; CDR3aa: CAWSVFWRNQPQHF; CDR3nt: TGTGCCTGGAGCGTTTTCTGGAGGAATCAGCCCCAGCATTTT
d_gene: NA; j_gene: TRBJ2-5; v_gene: TRBV5-4; abundance: NA; CDR3aa: CASSLALETQYF; CDR3nt: TGTGCCAGCAGCTTGGCACTAGAGACCCAGTACTTC
d_gene: NA; j_gene: TRBJ1-5; v_gene: TRBV6-1; abundance: NA; CDR3aa: CASSEAPGKNQSQHF; CDR3nt: TGTGCCAGCAGTGAAGCTCCGGGGAAAAATCAGTCCCAGCATTTT
d_gene: NA; j_gene: TRBJ1-1; v_gene: TRBV6-1; abundance: NA; CDR3aa: CASSGQVGQRVNTEAFF; CDR3nt: TGTGCCAGCAGTGGGCAGGTGGGACAACGTGTGAACACTGAAGCTTTCTTT
d_gene: NA; j_gene: TRBJ2-7; v_gene: TRBV28; abundance: NA; CDR3aa: CASTQARIGRYSYEQYF; CDR3nt: TGTGCCAGCACTCAGGCACGGATCGGCCGATACTCCTACGAGCAGTACTTC
d_gene: NA; j_gene: TRBJ1-5; v_gene: TRBV5-1; abundance: NA; CDR3aa: CASSLEPQVGDPRDQPQHF; CDR3nt: TGCGCCAGCAGCTTGGAGCCCCAGGTAGGAGACCCTAGGGATCAGCCCCAGCATTTT
d_gene: NA; j_gene: TRBJ2-6; v_gene: TRBV6-5; abundance: NA; CDR3aa: CASSYSPAGANVLTF; CDR3nt: TGTGCCAGCAGTTACTCGCCTGCTGGGGCCAACGTCCTGACTTTC
d_gene: NA; j_gene: TRBJ2-1; v_gene: TRBV9; abundance: NA; CDR3aa: CASSVAAAGLAFEQFF; CDR3nt: TGTGCCAGCAGCGTAGCTGCGGCAGGGCTTGCGTTTGAGCAGTTCTTC
d_gene: NA; j_gene: TRBJ2-7; v_gene: TRBV6-2/TRBV6-3; abundance: NA; CDR3aa: CASSHNSAVGEQYF; CDR3nt: TGTGCCAGCAGTCACAACTCTGCGGTCGGCGAGCAGTACTTC
d_gene: NA; j_gene: TRBJ2-7; v_gene: TRBV2; abundance: NA; CDR3aa: CASSNRFDSYEQYF; CDR3nt: TGTGCCAGCAGTAACAGGTTTGACTCCTACGAGCAGTACTTC
d_gene: TRBD1; j_gene: TRBJ1-4; v_gene: TRBV3-1/TRBV3-2; abundance: NA; CDR3aa: CASSRAGTGTEKLFF; CDR3nt: TGTGCCAGCAGCCGGGCCGGGACAGGGACTGAAAAACTGTTTTTT